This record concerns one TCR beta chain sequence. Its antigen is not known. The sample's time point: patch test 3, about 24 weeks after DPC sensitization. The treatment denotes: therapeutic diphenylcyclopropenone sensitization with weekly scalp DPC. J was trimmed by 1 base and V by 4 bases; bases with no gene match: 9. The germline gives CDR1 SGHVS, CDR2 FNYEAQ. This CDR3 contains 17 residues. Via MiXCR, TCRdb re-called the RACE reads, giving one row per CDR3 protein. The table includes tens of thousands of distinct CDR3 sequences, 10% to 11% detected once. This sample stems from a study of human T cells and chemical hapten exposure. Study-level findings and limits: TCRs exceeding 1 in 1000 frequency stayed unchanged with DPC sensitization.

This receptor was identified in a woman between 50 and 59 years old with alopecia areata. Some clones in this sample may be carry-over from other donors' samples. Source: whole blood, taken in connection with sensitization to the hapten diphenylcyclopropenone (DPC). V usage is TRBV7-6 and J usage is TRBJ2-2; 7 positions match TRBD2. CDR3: CASSSSSSGWNTGELFF. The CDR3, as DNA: TGTGCCAGCAGCTCGAGTAGTAGCGGGTGGAACACCGGGGAGCTGTTTTTT.